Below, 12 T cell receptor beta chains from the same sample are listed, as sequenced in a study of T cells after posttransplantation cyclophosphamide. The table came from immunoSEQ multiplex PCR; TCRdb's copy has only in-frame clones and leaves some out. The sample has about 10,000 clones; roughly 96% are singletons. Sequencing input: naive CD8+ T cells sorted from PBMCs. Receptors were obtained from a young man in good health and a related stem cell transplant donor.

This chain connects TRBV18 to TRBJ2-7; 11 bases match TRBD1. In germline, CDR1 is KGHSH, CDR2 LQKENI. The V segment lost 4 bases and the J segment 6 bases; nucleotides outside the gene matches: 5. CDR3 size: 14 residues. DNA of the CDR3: TGTGCCAGCTCACTACCGGGACAGGGGGTCGAGCAGTACTTC. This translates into CASSLPGQGVEQYF.

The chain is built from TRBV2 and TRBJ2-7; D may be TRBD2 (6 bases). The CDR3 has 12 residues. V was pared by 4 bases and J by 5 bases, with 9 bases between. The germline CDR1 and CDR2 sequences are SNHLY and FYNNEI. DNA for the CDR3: TGTGCCAGCAGTGGACGGGGGAACGAGCAGTACTTC. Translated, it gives CASSGRGNEQYF.

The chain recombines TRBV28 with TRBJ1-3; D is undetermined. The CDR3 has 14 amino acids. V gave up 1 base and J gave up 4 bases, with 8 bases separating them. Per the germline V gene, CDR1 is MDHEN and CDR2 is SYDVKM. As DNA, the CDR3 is TGTGCCAGCAGTTTATCCTCCGTGGGAAACACCATATATTTT. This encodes CASSLSSVGNTIYF.

In nucleotides, the CDR3 is TGTGCCAGCAGCTTGGGGGCAGTAACCTACGAGCAGTACTTC. Translated: CASSLGAVTYEQYF. This chain uses TRBV5-8 with TRBJ2-7, with unresolved D. The ends were cut back, 0 bases at V and 2 bases at J, with 9 bases in the middle. Germline CDR1 SGHTS, CDR2 YDEGEE. CDR3 length: 14 residues.

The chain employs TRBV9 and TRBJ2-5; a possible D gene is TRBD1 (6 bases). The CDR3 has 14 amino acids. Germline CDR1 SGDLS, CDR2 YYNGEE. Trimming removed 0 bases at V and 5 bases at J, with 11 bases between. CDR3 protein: CASSVAGGWETQYF. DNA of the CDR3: TGTGCCAGCAGCGTAGCTGGGGGCTGGGAGACCCAGTACTTC.

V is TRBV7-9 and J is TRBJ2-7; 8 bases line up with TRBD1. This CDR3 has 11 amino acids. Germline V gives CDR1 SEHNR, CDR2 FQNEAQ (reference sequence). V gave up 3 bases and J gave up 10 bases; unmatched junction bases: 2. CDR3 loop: CASSLGQEQYF. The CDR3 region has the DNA TGTGCCAGCAGCTTGGGACAGGAACAGTACTTC.

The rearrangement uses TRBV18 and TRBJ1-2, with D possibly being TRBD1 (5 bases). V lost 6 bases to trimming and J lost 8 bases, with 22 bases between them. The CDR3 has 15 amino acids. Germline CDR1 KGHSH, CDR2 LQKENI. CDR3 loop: CASSLPGGSPIGYTF. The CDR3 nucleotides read TGTGCCAGCTCTCTCCCCGGGGGAAGTCCCATAGGCTACACCTTC.

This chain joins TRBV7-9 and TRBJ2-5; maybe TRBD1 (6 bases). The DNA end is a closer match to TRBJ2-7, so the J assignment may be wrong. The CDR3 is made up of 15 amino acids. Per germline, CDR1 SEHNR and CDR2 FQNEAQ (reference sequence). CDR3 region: CASSYHRDKGNEQYF. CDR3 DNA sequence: TGTGCCAGCAGTTATCACCGGGACAAAGGCAACGAGCAGTACTTC.

The CDR3 region has the DNA TGTGCCAGCAGCCATCCCCTCGGAGATACGCAGTATTTT. It encodes CASSHPLGDTQYF. The rearrangement links TRBV7-9 to TRBJ2-3, with no clear D. The length of the CDR3 is 13 residues. CDR1 is SEHNR and CDR2 is FQNEAQ in the germline V gene (reference sequence). Trimming left V 5 bases short and J 5 bases short, with 11 bases between. The full variable domain, its missing parts supplied by reference TRBV7-9 and TRBJ2-3, is DTGVSQNPRHKITKRGQNVTFRCDPISEHNRLYWYRQTLGQGPEFLTYFQNEAQLEKSRLLSDRFSAERPKGSFSTLEIQRTEQGDSAMYLCASSHPLGDTQYFGPGTRLTVL.

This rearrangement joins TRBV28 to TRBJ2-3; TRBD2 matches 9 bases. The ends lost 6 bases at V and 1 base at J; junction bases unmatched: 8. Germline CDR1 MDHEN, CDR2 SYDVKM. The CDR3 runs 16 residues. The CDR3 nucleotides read TGTGCCAGCAGACCCCCCCAGCGGGGGGGCACAGATACGCAGTATTTT. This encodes CASRPPQRGGTDTQYF.

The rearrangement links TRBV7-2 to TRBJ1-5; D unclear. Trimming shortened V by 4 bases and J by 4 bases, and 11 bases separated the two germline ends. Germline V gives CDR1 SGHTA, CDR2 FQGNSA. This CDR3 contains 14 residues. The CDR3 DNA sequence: TGTGCCAGCAGCTACGGACCGGGAAATCAGCCCCAGCATTTT. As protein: CASSYGPGNQPQHF. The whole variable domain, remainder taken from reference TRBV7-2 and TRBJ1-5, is GAGVSQSPSNKVTEKGKDVELRCDPISGHTALYWYRQSLGQGLEFLIYFQGNSAPDKSGLPSDRFSAERTGGSVSTLTIQRTQQEDSAVYLCASSYGPGNQPQHFGDGTRLSIL.

The CDR3 DNA follows: TGCGCCAGCAGCCAAGGGAGAGGGCCCTACGAGCAGTACTTC. It yields the protein CASSQGRGPYEQYF. The V call is TRBV4-3, the J call TRBJ2-7; D is possibly TRBD2 (5 bases). The V gene's germline CDR1 is LGHNA and CDR2 YSLEER. V shed 1 base and J shed 2 bases, with 9 bases lying between them. The CDR3 loop spans 14 amino acids.